Listed here are 31 T cell receptor beta chains from one sample, sequenced in a study of blood T cells in healthy people across ages. Alongside a J-beta primer mix, a sample-barcoded 5' primer served in a second PCR lasting 7 to 11 cycles. TCRdb reanalysed the 5' RACE reads using MiXCR and keeps one entry per CDR3 protein. Here the sample spans 600,000 or so distinct CDR3 sequences, under 30% being singletons. The sequencing input was blood. The receptors were sampled from a woman over 75 in good health.

Only a few counts were recorded for this clonotype. A single base separates this from a much larger clone, so it may be a read error. J is TRBJ2-1 and V is TRBV20-1; a possible D gene is TRBD2 (7 bases). The J call could be wrong; TRBJ2-7 is a better fit for the DNA end. The CDR3 has 17 residues. The germline V gene encodes CDR1 DFQATT and CDR2 SNEGSKA (reference sequence). Here the CDR3 reads CSARDPRGGSSYNEQYF. CDR3 DNA sequence: TGCAGTGCTAGAGATCCGAGGGGGGGAAGCTCCTACAATGAGCAGTACTTC.

This clonotype was counted only a few times. A much larger clone differs from this one at a single base, so this may be a read error. In DNA form, the CDR3 reads TGCGCCAGCAGCCCCAAAGAACAGGGGCTCCAAGAGGCCCAGTACTTC. Amino acid sequence: CASSPKEQGLQEAQYF. V gene TRBV4-3 combines with J gene TRBJ2-5; TRBD1 matches 7 bases. This CDR3 is built from 16 residues. CDR1 and CDR2 from the germline V gene are LGHNA and YSLEER.

Ten or more counts support this clonotype. The CDR3 region has the DNA TGTGCCAGCAGTCCCACAGTTACCACAGATACGCAGTATTTT. Encoded protein: CASSPTVTTDTQYF. The V gene is TRBV12-3 or TRBV12-4, the J gene TRBJ2-3; D unclear. There are 14 residues in the CDR3. Trimming took off 5 bases at V and 2 bases at J, with 11 bases between the two ends.

This clonotype came up many times. V and J are TRBV27 and TRBJ1-2, with a possible D match to TRBD1 (6 bases). Trimming stripped 7 bases from V and 4 bases from J, with 16 bases between. The germline CDR1 and CDR2 sequences are MNHEY and SMNVEV (reference sequence). CDR3 length: 14 amino acids. Here the CDR3 DNA reads TGTGCCAGCAAGTCCCGGACAGTCGGCTATGGCTACACCTTC. The encoded protein is CASKSRTVGYGYTF.

This clonotype was detected a few times. This chain connects TRBV20-1 to TRBJ2-1; 7 nucleotides line up with TRBD2. The V segment lost 5 bases and the J segment 6 bases; nucleotides outside the gene matches: 13. The CDR3 runs 15 residues. Germline V CDR1 and CDR2: DFQATT, SNEGSKA (reference sequence). The DNA of the CDR3 is TGCAGTGCTTCGACCGATCAGCGGGGACGCAATGAGCAGTTCTTC. Protein product: CSASTDQRGRNEQFF.

This clonotype has just a few counts. This may be a read error, as it is one base from a much larger clone. This sequence joins TRBV5-6 and TRBJ2-5, with 9 bases identical to TRBD2. V gave up 2 bases and J gave up 11 bases; unmatched junction bases: 16. The germline V gene encodes CDR1 SGHDT and CDR2 YYEEEE. The CDR3 covers 16 residues. CDR3 protein: CASSFAGTSIYNEQYF. In DNA form, the CDR3 reads TGTGCCAGCAGCTTTGCCGGGACTAGCATCTACAATGAGCAGTACTTC.

The rearrangement uses TRBV29-1 and TRBJ2-5, with TRBD1 as a possible D gene (6 bases). Germline V CDR1 and CDR2: SQVTM, ANQGSEA. This CDR3 is built from 13 residues. Trimming removed 2 bases at V and 11 bases at J, with 18 bases between. The CDR3 protein is CSVERQGLYKQYF. CDR3 DNA: TGCAGCGTTGAAAGGCAGGGGCTCTACAAGCAGTACTTC.

The V and J genes are TRBV5-1 and TRBJ1-2; D is ambiguous. The CDR3 has 13 residues. Trimming stripped 4 bases from V and 5 bases from J, with 12 bases between. The germline gives CDR1 SGHRS, CDR2 YFSETQ. The CDR3: CASSDGGMYGYTF. The CDR3 DNA is TGCGCCAGCAGCGACGGAGGGATGTATGGCTACACCTTC.

Remarks on this clonotype: A single base separates this from a much larger clone, so it may be a read error. V and J are TRBV3-1 and TRBJ2-7, with 8 bases lining up with TRBD1. The V gene's germline CDR1 is LGHDT and CDR2 YNNKEL (reference sequence). The CDR3 spans 16 residues. After removal of 1 base from V and 7 bases from J, the junction contained 12 bases not matched to a gene. CDR3 sequence reads: CASSQGAGGSYNEQYF. For the CDR3, the DNA is TGTGCCAGCAGCCAAGGGGCAGGGGGCTCCTACAATGAGCAGTACTTC.

The count of this clonotype is one. DNA for the CDR3: TGTGCCAGCAGCTTATTTGGGGGGAATGAGCAGTTCTTC. Its protein is CASSLFGGNEQFF. This sequence joins TRBV7-8 and TRBJ2-1; tentatively, D is TRBD2 (6 bases). This CDR3 has 13 amino acids. In germline, CDR1 is SGHVS, CDR2 FQNEAQ. Trimming shortened V by 2 bases and J by 7 bases, and 9 bases separated the two germline ends.

This clonotype was detected only once. This rearrangement joins TRBV5-6 to TRBJ1-1; D unresolved. The CDR3 spans 15 residues. Germline lookup yields CDR1 SGHDT and CDR2 YYEEEE. Trimming removed 4 bases at V and 1 base at J, with 14 bases between. In nucleotides, the CDR3 is TGTGCCAGCAGCCCGGAGCGCCGGACGAACACTGAAGCTTTCTTT. Amino acids: CASSPERRTNTEAFF.

This clonotype has ten or more counts. CDR3 protein: CASARLGQPNSPLHF. The CDR3, as DNA: TGTGCCAGCGCCAGATTGGGACAGCCTAATTCACCCCTCCACTTT. The chain links TRBV12-3 or TRBV12-4 to TRBJ1-6; TRBD1 matches at 7 bases. This CDR3 has 15 amino acids. V lost 8 bases and J lost 6; bases outside the gene matches: 10.

This clonotype was found a few times. The chain recombines TRBV5-1 with TRBJ1-5; TRBD1 might be the D (6 bases). Germline loops: CDR1 SGHRS, CDR2 YFSETQ. V was cut by 4 bases and J by 4 bases, with 9 bases left in between. The CDR3 is 13 amino acids. This chain's CDR3 is CASSADRNQPQHF. The CDR3 DNA sequence: TGCGCCAGCAGCGCTGACAGGAATCAGCCCCAGCATTTT. Full variable domain (missing parts from reference TRBV5-1 and TRBJ1-5): KAGVTQTPRYLIKTRGQQVTLSCSPISGHRSVSWYQQTPGQGLQFLFEYFSETQRNKGNFPGRFSGRQFSNSRSEMNVSTLELGDSALYLCASSADRNQPQHFGDGTRLSIL.

Points on this clonotype: At one of its ends the junction is not consistent with the germline gene, which may arise from a read error. This chain links TRBV11-2 with TRBJ2-7; 10 nucleotides line up with TRBD1. Germline V gives CDR1 SGHAT, CDR2 FQNNGV. The CDR3 spans 15 residues. The CDR3 nucleotides are TGTGCCGGCAGCTTACCGGGACAGGGGAAATCCGAGCAGTACTTC. As protein: CAGSLPGQGKSEQYF.

This clonotype appeared many times. The chain couples TRBV10-3 to TRBJ2-1, with D possibly being TRBD2 (5 bases). The CDR3 contains 15 residues. The germline gives CDR1 ENHRY, CDR2 SYGVKD. Trimming took 0 bases from V and 1 from J, leaving 7 bases between them. CDR3 bases: TGTGCCATCAGTGAGTCGGGCGGGTCCTACAATGAGCAGTTCTTC. Its translation: CAISESGGSYNEQFF.

Ten or more counts support this clonotype. J is TRBJ2-1 and V is TRBV12-3 or TRBV12-4; 9 nucleotides line up with TRBD1. V trimming: 6 bases; J trimming: 7 bases; junction bases outside the gene matches: 7. The CDR3 consists of 14 residues. The CDR3 nucleotides read TGTGCCAGCAGGTCCGGGACAGGGAATAATGAGCAGTTCTTC. The encoded protein is CASRSGTGNNEQFF.

With respect to this clonotype: A much bigger clone sits one base away, suggesting this may be a read error. The rearrangement joins TRBV6-6 to TRBJ2-7; possible D gene TRBD2, 6 bases. The germline V gene encodes CDR1 MNHNY and CDR2 SVGAGI (reference sequence). The CDR3 loop spans 14 amino acids. V shed 6 bases and J shed 6 bases, with 18 bases lying between them. Here the CDR3 reads CASSPIGGRGEQYF. CDR3 nucleotide sequence: TGTGCCAGCAGCCCGATAGGAGGGCGTGGCGAGCAGTACTTC.

The chain uses TRBV7-3 and TRBJ2-1; tentatively, D is TRBD1 (6 bases). Per the germline V gene, CDR1 is SGHTA and CDR2 is FQGTGA. The CDR3 contains 13 residues. Trimming pared 3 bases from V and 9 bases from J, leaving 12 bases between. The CDR3, as DNA: TGTGCCAGCAGCTTGGCAGGGGTGGGTGAGCAGTTCTTC. Encoded protein: CASSLAGVGEQFF.

As DNA, the CDR3 is TGTGCCATCAGGGATGGGACGAATAATTCACCCCTCCACTTT. Encoded protein: CAIRDGTNNSPLHF. J is TRBJ1-6 and V is TRBV10-3, with D perhaps matching TRBD1 (5 bases). The CDR3 spans 14 residues. With 6 bases removed from V and 5 bases from J, the gap between germline ends came to 11 bases. Germline CDR1 and CDR2: ENHRY and SYGVKD.

The table lists this clonotype with many counts. The chain uses TRBV4-3 and TRBJ2-7, with TRBD1 as a possible D gene (6 bases). Trimming removed 0 bases from V and 2 bases from J, with 11 bases in between. This CDR3 is built from 15 residues. Germline CDR1 reads LGHNA; CDR2 reads YSLEER. The CDR3 sequence is CASSQEGRGAYEQYF. The CDR3 DNA reads TGCGCCAGCAGCCAAGAGGGCAGGGGAGCCTACGAGCAGTACTTC.

The table lists this clonotype with many counts. V is TRBV9 and J is TRBJ2-4; D is ambiguous. This CDR3 region has 13 residues. Trimming removed 3 bases from V and 6 bases from J, with 10 bases in between. Germline lookup yields CDR1 SGDLS and CDR2 YYNGEE. Written as DNA, the CDR3 is TGTGCCAGCAGCGACGGGTGGGGAAACATTCAGTACTTC. This gives the protein CASSDGWGNIQYF.

Remarks on this clonotype: This may be a read error, as it is one base from a much larger clone. This chain joins TRBV28 and TRBJ1-5, with TRBD1 matching over 9 bases. This CDR3 spans 13 amino acids. Germline CDR1 is MDHEN and CDR2 is SYDVKM. The CDR3 loop is CAGSTGGDQPRHF. In nucleotides, the CDR3 is TGTGCCGGTTCGACAGGGGGAGATCAGCCCCGGCATTTT.

This clonotype came up many times. This chain uses TRBV3-1 with TRBJ1-1; no reliable D call. The CDR3 is made up of 13 amino acids. Per germline, CDR1 LGHDT and CDR2 YNNKEL (reference sequence). Trimming stripped 0 bases from V and 4 bases from J, with 6 bases between. The CDR3 nucleotides are TGTGCCAGCAGCCAAGATCTTATCACTGAAGCTTTCTTT. Its translation is CASSQDLITEAFF.

The chain links TRBV10-3 to TRBJ2-3, with D perhaps matching TRBD2 (6 bases). Trimming stripped 11 bases from V and 0 bases from J, with 12 bases between. Germline V gene lookup returns CDR1 ENHRY and CDR2 SYGVKD. The CDR3 has 13 residues. This CDR3 reads CALRDSSTDTQYF. DNA of the CDR3: TGTGCCCTGAGGGACTCTAGCACAGATACGCAGTATTTT.

This clonotype was counted many times. A clone one base away is much larger, so this may be a read error. The rearrangement uses TRBV20-1 and TRBJ2-5, with a possible D match to TRBD2 (7 bases). V lost 4 bases and J lost 11, with 29 bases in between. The CDR3 extends over 16 amino acids. Germline loops: CDR1 DFQATT, CDR2 SNEGSKA (reference sequence). CDR3 in amino acids: CSATRPRGAHANEQYF. The CDR3, as DNA: TGCAGTGCTACCCGACCTCGGGGGGCGCATGCCAATGAGCAGTACTTC.

This clonotype came up a few times. A read error may explain this, as a much larger clone is one base away. The J gene is TRBJ1-2, the V gene TRBV9; 8 bases are shared with TRBD1. V was pared by 3 bases and J by 4 bases, with 17 bases of the junction left unmatched. CDR3 length: 18 amino acids. Germline V gene lookup returns CDR1 SGDLS and CDR2 YYNGEE. The CDR3 reads CASSEYERTGSGGYGYTF. For the CDR3, the DNA is TGTGCCAGCAGCGAGTACGAACGGACAGGGAGTGGTGGCTATGGCTACACCTTC.

This clonotype was seen ten or more times. The genes are TRBV5-1 and TRBJ2-3; no definite D call. The V end was cut by 1 base, the J end by 4 bases, with 10 bases between. CDR1 and CDR2 (germline): SGHRS, YFSETQ. CDR3 length: 14 residues. CDR3 residues: CASSLRQRPDTQYF. The CDR3, as DNA: TGCGCCAGCAGCTTGAGGCAGCGCCCAGATACGCAGTATTTT.

This clonotype was seen at least ten times. The V call is TRBV19, the J call TRBJ2-7, with a weak D call TRBD2 (7 bases). CDR3 size: 16 residues. Germline V lookup: CDR1 LNHDA, CDR2 SQIVND (reference sequence). The ends were cut back, 5 bases at V and 2 bases at J, with 19 bases in the middle. In DNA, the CDR3 is TGTGCCAGTAGTCCTAGTGGGGGGGCGATGCCCTACGAGCAGTACTTC. Translating it yields CASSPSGGAMPYEQYF.

The chain is built from TRBV30 and TRBJ1-3; D may be TRBD1 (5 bases). CDR3 length: 15 residues. Germline V gene sequence: CDR1 GTSNPN, CDR2 SVGIG (reference sequence). Trimming left V 0 bases short and J 0 bases short, with 9 bases between. CDR3 in amino acids: CAWSVGQSSGNTIYF. The CDR3 DNA reads as TGTGCCTGGAGTGTGGGGCAGAGCTCTGGAAACACCATATATTTT.

This chain uses TRBV30 with TRBJ2-2; 13 bases line up with TRBD2. V was clipped by 4 bases and J by 2 bases; unmatched bases: 4. Germline lookup yields CDR1 GTSNPN and CDR2 SVGIG (reference sequence). CDR3 length equals 16 residues. The CDR3 DNA follows: TGTGCCTGGACGACTAGCGGGGGGTTCAACACCGGGGAGCTGTTTTTT. Amino acid sequence: CAWTTSGGFNTGELFF.

Only a few counts were recorded for this clonotype. The CDR3 loop is CASSRGQGALPEAFF. As DNA, the CDR3 is TGCGCCAGCAGCAGGGGACAGGGGGCTCTTCCTGAAGCTTTCTTT. The rearrangement joins TRBV5-1 to TRBJ1-1, with 12 bases matching TRBD1. CDR3 length equals 15 residues. CDR1 is SGHRS and CDR2 is YFSETQ in the germline V gene. After removal of 4 bases from V and 6 bases from J, the junction contained 7 bases not matched to a gene.